There are a few counts of the clone carrying this TCR beta chain. Amplification of TCR beta CDR3 regions was performed using RNA transcripts as template. When the TCR CDR3 underwent first-round RT-PCR, the HTBI primer set was used. A single record per CDR3 protein comes from TCRdb applying MiXCR to the multiplex PCR reads. The sample has about 420,000 distinct CDR3 sequences, around 13% seen once. With 5 bases clipped from V and 3 bases from J, the junction kept 6 bases outside the gene matches. The CDR3 totals 15 residues. Germline loops: CDR1 KGHSH, CDR2 LQKENI. This record belongs to a study of T cells in Graves' hyperthyroidism and ophthalmopathy.

This chain uses TRBV18 with TRBJ2-7; 11 bases are a match to TRBD1. The sample consisted of blood. The clonotype comes from a woman aged 18-29 years with Graves' hyperthyroidism. CDR3 nucleotides: TGTGCCAGCTCATCAACCGGGACAGGGGGCTACGAGCAGTACTTC. Translated: CASSSTGTGGYEQYF.